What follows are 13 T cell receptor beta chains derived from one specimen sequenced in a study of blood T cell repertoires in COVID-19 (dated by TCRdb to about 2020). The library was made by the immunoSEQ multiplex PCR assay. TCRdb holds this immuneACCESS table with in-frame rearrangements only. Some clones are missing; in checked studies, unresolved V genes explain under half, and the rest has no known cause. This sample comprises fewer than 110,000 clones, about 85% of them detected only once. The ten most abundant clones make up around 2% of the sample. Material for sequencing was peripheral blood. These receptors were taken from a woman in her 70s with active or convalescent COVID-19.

The CDR3 reads CASSVAARRTDTQYF. In DNA, the CDR3 is TGTGCCAGCAGCGTAGCTGCGAGGAGGACAGATACGCAGTATTTT. V gene TRBV9 combines with J gene TRBJ2-3; perhaps TRBD2 as D (5 bases). The germline V and J ends were trimmed by 0 bases and 3 bases, with 11 bases remaining between them. Looked up from germline, CDR1 is SGDLS and CDR2 is YYNGEE. The CDR3 consists of 15 residues.

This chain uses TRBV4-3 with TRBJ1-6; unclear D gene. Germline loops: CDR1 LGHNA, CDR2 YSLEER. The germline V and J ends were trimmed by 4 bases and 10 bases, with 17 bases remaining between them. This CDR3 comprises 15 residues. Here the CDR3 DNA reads TGCGCCAGCAGCCGCACTCTGGGCCGAGACTCACCCCTCCACTTT. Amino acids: CASSRTLGRDSPLHF.

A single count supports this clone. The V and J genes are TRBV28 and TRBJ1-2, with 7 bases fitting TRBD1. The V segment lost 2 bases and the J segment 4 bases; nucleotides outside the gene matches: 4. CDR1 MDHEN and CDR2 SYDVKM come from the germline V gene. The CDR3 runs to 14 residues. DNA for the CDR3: TGTGCCAGCAGTTTAAGACAGGGTTTCTATGGCTACACCTTC. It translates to CASSLRQGFYGYTF.

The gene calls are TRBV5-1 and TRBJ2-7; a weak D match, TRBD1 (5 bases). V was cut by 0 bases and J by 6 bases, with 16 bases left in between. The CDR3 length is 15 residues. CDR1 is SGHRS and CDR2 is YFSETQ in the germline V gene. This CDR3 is CASSLAGVRVGEQYF. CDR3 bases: TGCGCCAGCAGCTTGGCCGGAGTCAGGGTGGGCGAGCAGTACTTC. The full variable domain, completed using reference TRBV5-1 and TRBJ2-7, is KAGVTQTPRYLIKTRGQQVTLSCSPISGHRSVSWYQQTPGQGLQFLFEYFSETQRNKGNFPGRFSGRQFSNSRSEMNVSTLELGDSALYLCASSLAGVRVGEQYFGPGTRLTVT.

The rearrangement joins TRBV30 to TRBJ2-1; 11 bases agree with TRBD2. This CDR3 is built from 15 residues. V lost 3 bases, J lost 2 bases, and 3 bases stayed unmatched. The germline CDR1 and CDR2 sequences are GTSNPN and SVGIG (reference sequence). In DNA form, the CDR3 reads TGTGCCTGGAGGTTTAGCGGGAGGGCCTACAATGAGCAGTTCTTC. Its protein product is CAWRFSGRAYNEQFF.

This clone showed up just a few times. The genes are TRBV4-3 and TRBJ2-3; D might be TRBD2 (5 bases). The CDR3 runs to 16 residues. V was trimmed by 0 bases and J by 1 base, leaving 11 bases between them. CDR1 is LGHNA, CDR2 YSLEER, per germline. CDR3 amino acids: CASSQETGRGTDTQYF. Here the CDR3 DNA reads TGCGCCAGCAGCCAAGAGACGGGAAGAGGCACAGATACGCAGTATTTT.

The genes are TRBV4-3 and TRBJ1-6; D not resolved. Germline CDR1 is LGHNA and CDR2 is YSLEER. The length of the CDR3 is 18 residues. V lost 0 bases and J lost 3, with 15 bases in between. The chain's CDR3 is CASSQEPSDSGYNSPLHF. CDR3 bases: TGCGCCAGCAGCCAAGAGCCCTCGGACTCAGGCTATAATTCACCCCTCCACTTT.

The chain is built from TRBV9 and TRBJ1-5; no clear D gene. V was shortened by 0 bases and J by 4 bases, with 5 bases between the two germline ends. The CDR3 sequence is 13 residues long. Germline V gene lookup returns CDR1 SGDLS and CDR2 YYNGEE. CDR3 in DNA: TGTGCCAGCAGCGTAGAATTAAATCAGCCCCAGCATTTT. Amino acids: CASSVELNQPQHF. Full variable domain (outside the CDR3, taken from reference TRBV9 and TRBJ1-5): DSGVTQTPKHLITATGQRVTLRCSPRSGDLSVYWYQQSLDQGLQFLIQYYNGEERAKGNILERFSAQQFPDLHSELNLSSLELGDSALYFCASSVELNQPQHFGDGTRLSIL.

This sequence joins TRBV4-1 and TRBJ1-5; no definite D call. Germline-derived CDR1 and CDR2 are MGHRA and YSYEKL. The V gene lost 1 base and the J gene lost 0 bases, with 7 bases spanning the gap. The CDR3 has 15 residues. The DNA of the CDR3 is TGCGCCAGCAGCCAAGCGCGGTCTAGCAATCAGCCCCAGCATTTT. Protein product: CASSQARSSNQPQHF.

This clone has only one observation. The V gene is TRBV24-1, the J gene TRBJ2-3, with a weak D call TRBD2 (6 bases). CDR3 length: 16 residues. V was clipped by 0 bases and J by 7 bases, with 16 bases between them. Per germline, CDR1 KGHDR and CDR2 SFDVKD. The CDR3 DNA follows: TGTGCCACCAGTGATTTGCAACTAGCCGGGGACCATACGCAGTATTTT. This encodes CATSDLQLAGDHTQYF.

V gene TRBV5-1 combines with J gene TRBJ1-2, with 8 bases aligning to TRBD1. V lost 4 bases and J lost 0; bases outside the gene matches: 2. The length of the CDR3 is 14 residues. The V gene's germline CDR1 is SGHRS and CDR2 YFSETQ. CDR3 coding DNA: TGCGCCAGCAGCGCGGGACAGGCTAACTATGGCTACACCTTC. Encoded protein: CASSAGQANYGYTF.

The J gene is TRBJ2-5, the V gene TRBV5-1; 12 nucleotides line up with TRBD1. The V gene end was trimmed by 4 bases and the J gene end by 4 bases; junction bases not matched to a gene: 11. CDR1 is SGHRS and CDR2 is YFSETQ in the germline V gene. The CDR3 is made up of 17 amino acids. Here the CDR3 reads CASSQGRGQGALETQYF. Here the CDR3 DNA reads TGCGCCAGCAGCCAGGGGCGGGGACAGGGGGCGTTAGAGACCCAGTACTTC.

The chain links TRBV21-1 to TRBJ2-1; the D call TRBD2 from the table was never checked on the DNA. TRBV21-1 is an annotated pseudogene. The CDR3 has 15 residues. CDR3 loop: CASSKEGASPNEQFF. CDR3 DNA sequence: TGTGCCAGCAGCAAAGAGGGAGCCAGTCCTAATGAGCAGTTCTTC.